Each of the 6 T cell receptor beta chains below was sequenced from the same sample in a study of blood T cell repertoires in COVID-19. Data came from immunoSEQ multiplex PCR; TCRdb stores just in-frame clones and leaves some out. Among 200,000 or so clones listed, roughly nine tenths were seen once. The sequenced sample consisted of peripheral blood. These receptors originate from a woman aged 70-85 years with acute or convalescent COVID-19.

The chain is built from TRBV5-6 and TRBJ1-2, with TRBD1 matching 7 bases. Germline V gene lookup returns CDR1 SGHDT and CDR2 YYEEEE. Trimming removed 1 base from V and 0 bases from J; junction bases left unmatched: 3. This CDR3 is 15 amino acids long. This CDR3 is CASSLPDRPNYGYTF. As DNA, the CDR3 is TGTGCCAGCAGCTTGCCGGACAGGCCTAACTATGGCTACACCTTC.

The chain uses TRBV28 and TRBJ1-5, with D perhaps matching TRBD1 (6 bases). Germline V gives CDR1 MDHEN, CDR2 SYDVKM. This CDR3 region has 11 residues. The V and J ends lost 6 bases and 6 bases respectively, with 6 bases between them. Written as DNA, the CDR3 is TGTGCCAGCAGGGGGGCTCAGCCCCAGCATTTT. Translating it yields CASRGAQPQHF.

This chain uses TRBV5-6 with TRBJ1-1; 10 bases agree with TRBD1. Germline-derived CDR1 and CDR2 are SGHDT and YYEEEE. The CDR3 totals 16 residues. V shed 4 bases and J 7 bases; nucleotides not matched to a gene: 13. This CDR3 is CASSAWGTGAAGEAFF. The CDR3 DNA sequence: TGTGCCAGCAGCGCTTGGGGGACAGGGGCGGCCGGTGAAGCTTTCTTT. The complete variable domain, with remaining parts taken from reference TRBV5-6 and TRBJ1-1, reads DAGVTQSPTHLIKTRGQQVTLRCSPKSGHDTVSWYQQALGQGPQFIFQYYEEEERQRGNFPDRFSGHQFPNYSSELNVNALLLGDSALYLCASSAWGTGAAGEAFFGQGTRLTVV.

This chain uses TRBV5-6 with TRBJ1-6, with TRBD1 matching 10 bases. The CDR3 covers 17 residues. Germline CDR1 and CDR2: SGHDT and YYEEEE. Trimming at V came to 3 bases and at J to 7 bases, leaving 10 bases not matched to a gene. CDR3 protein: CASSSPGQGNRNSPLHF. CDR3 sequence (DNA): TGTGCCAGCAGCTCCCCGGGACAGGGGAATCGAAATTCACCCCTCCACTTT.

This clone was observed once. The gene calls are TRBV2 and TRBJ1-1, with D tentatively TRBD1 (6 bases). Germline V gives CDR1 SNHLY, CDR2 FYNNEI. The V gene lost 6 bases and the J gene lost 1 base, with 12 bases spanning the gap. The CDR3 is made up of 14 amino acids. The CDR3 here is CASSGKDRNTEAFF. In DNA, the CDR3 is TGTGCCAGCAGCGGGAAGGACAGGAACACTGAAGCTTTCTTT.

V is TRBV7-2 and J is TRBJ2-5; 7 nucleotides align to TRBD1. This CDR3 has 16 residues. V shed 4 bases, J shed 2 bases, and the junction held 10 bases outside the gene matches. Germline V lookup: CDR1 SGHTA, CDR2 FQGNSA. DNA of the CDR3: TGTGCCAGCAGCTACAGGGGTAGTTGGCATCAAGAGACCCAGTACTTC. This sequence encodes CASSYRGSWHQETQYF.